This T cell receptor (beta chain) was captured in a study of chemoradiotherapy in HPV16-positive cancers. Over chemoradiotherapy, repertoires were sampled more than once. The data were produced by immunoSEQ multiplex PCR, yet TCRdb's version contains in-frame clones alone and is incomplete. The sample yields around 15,000 clones, 70% to 90% seen once. Trimming removed 3 bases from V and 2 bases from J; junction bases left unmatched: 5. CDR1 and CDR2 (germline): SGHAT, FQNNGV. The length of the CDR3 is 16 residues. This TCR came from a human donor with HPV-associated anogenital cancer. This rearrangement joins TRBV11-2 to TRBJ1-3, with TRBD1 identical over 9 bases. Here the sequenced sample was blood, taken from a patient who underwent chemoradiotherapy. The CDR3 DNA reads as TGTGCCAGCAGCTTTACAGGGGGCAGGACTGGAAACACCATATATTTT. Translation gives CASSFTGGRTGNTIYF.